Shown below are 13 T cell receptor beta chains from a single sample sequenced in a study of blood T cell repertoires in COVID-19 (dated by TCRdb to about 2020). The method behind the library was the immunoSEQ multiplex PCR assay. What TCRdb holds here is the immuneACCESS table cut down to in-frame rearrangements. Part of the clones is not present; checked against another copy, under half of the missing clones reflect an unresolved V gene, and the others are unexplained. This sample is represented by fewer than 600,000 clones; more than 75% of them were singletons. The ten top clones hold 1.5% to 2% of the sample. Sequencing was performed on PBMCs or T cells enriched from blood (not recorded which). The receptors originated from a woman between 40 and 50 years old who had recovered from COVID-19.

This rearrangement joins TRBV7-2 to TRBJ1-4; TRBD1 aligns across 9 bases. The ends lost 5 bases at V and 3 bases at J; junction bases unmatched: 4. The CDR3 consists of 15 residues. Germline V CDR1 and CDR2: SGHTA, FQGNSA. DNA for the CDR3: TGTGCCAGCAGCCCCCACAGGGGGCCTAATGAAAAACTGTTTTTT. Its protein is CASSPHRGPNEKLFF.

This clone was detected only a few times. The rearrangement joins TRBV29-1 to TRBJ1-1; TRBD1 is a possible D gene (5 bases). The V end was cut by 1 base, the J end by 11 bases, with 17 bases between. This CDR3 contains 13 residues. The germline V gene encodes CDR1 SQVTM and CDR2 ANQGSEA. CDR3 DNA sequence: TGCAGCGTTGAAGCTCCATTGACAGCCCGGGCTTTCTTT. Amino acids: CSVEAPLTARAFF.

The chain recombines TRBV27 with TRBJ1-5; no reliable D call. The CDR3 sequence is 13 residues long. Trimming removed 0 bases at V and 14 bases at J, with 14 bases between. Per the germline V gene, CDR1 is MNHEY and CDR2 is SMNVEV (reference sequence). The CDR3 nucleotides are TGTGCCAGCAGTTTATCGGTTTTGGGCCCTAAGCATTTT. Residues: CASSLSVLGPKHF.

The chain combines TRBV2 with TRBJ2-5, with 9 bases identical to TRBD2. After removal of 6 bases from V and 3 bases from J, the junction contained 11 bases not matched to a gene. The germline CDR1 and CDR2 sequences are SNHLY and FYNNEI. The CDR3 has 16 residues. CDR3 coding DNA: TGTGCCAGCAGCGTTAGCGGGAGAGCTTCCAAAGAGACCCAGTACTTC. This translates into CASSVSGRASKETQYF.

A few counts support this clone. As DNA, the CDR3 is TGTGCCAGCAGCACCCCCGTTTTAACAGGGGCCTTGAACACTGAAGCTTTCTTT. Its translation: CASSTPVLTGALNTEAFF. This sequence joins TRBV11-3 and TRBJ1-1; TRBD1 matches 7 bases. The V segment lost 5 bases and the J segment 0 bases; nucleotides outside the gene matches: 15. The CDR3 totals 18 residues. Germline V gene sequence: CDR1 SGHNT, CDR2 YENEEA.

The genes are TRBV12-3 or TRBV12-4 and TRBJ1-2, with 7 bases that match TRBD1. The CDR3 runs to 11 residues. The ends lost 5 bases at V and 12 bases at J; junction bases unmatched: 6. The CDR3 reads CASSPGTENTF. CDR3 DNA: TGTGCCAGCAGTCCCGGGACAGAGAACACCTTC.

The V and J genes are TRBV5-1 and TRBJ1-3, with D perhaps matching TRBD1 (6 bases). This CDR3 comprises 15 residues. Germline CDR1 reads SGHRS; CDR2 reads YFSETQ. V gave up 4 bases and J gave up 3 bases, with 14 bases separating them. CDR3 bases: TGCGCCAGCAGCGATACCAGGGGAAATGGAAACACCATATATTTT. As protein: CASSDTRGNGNTIYF.

The chain is built from TRBV18 and TRBJ1-5; D remains ambiguous. The CDR3 length is 13 residues. Germline CDR1 KGHSH, CDR2 LQKENI. V was trimmed by 5 bases and J by 2 bases, leaving 7 bases between them. The DNA of the CDR3 is TGTGCCAGCTCAAACCAGGGCAATCAGCCCCAGCATTTT. Translating it yields CASSNQGNQPQHF.

This rearrangement joins TRBV7-2 to TRBJ2-1, with D maybe TRBD2 (6 bases). V lost 6 bases to trimming and J lost 5 bases, with 14 bases between them. In germline, CDR1 is SGHTA, CDR2 FQGNSA. The CDR3 extends over 14 amino acids. The CDR3 bases are TGTGCCAGCAGGCGGACCGCTAGCGACAATGAGCAGTTCTTC. Its translation: CASRRTASDNEQFF.

This clone turned up a few times. The genes are TRBV19 and TRBJ2-1; 9 bases align to TRBD2. Germline CDR1 LNHDA, CDR2 SQIVND (reference sequence). This CDR3 is 17 amino acids long. The junction had 14 bases not matched to a gene; V was cut back by 3 bases and J by 8 bases. The CDR3 loop is CASSILASGIGFHEQFF. For the CDR3, the DNA is TGTGCCAGTAGTATCTTGGCTAGCGGGATTGGATTTCATGAGCAGTTCTTC. Supplemented by reference TRBV19 and TRBJ2-1, the full variable domain reads DGGITQSPKYLFRKEGQNVTLSCEQNLNHDAMYWYRQDPGQGLRLIYYSQIVNDFQKGDIAEGYSVSREKKESFPLTVTSAQKNPTAFYLCASSILASGIGFHEQFFGPGTRLTVL.

V gene TRBV5-8 combines with J gene TRBJ1-2; 10 nucleotides align to TRBD1. Trimming at V came to 0 bases and at J to 2 bases, leaving 4 bases not matched to a gene. Per germline, CDR1 SGHTS and CDR2 YDEGEE. The CDR3 contains 16 residues. The CDR3: CASSLGQGARNYGYTF. For the CDR3, the DNA is TGTGCCAGCAGCTTGGGACAGGGGGCGCGGAACTATGGCTACACCTTC. The complete variable domain, with remaining parts taken from reference TRBV5-8 and TRBJ1-2, reads EAGVTQSPTHLIKTRGQQATLRCSPISGHTSVYWYQQALGLGLQFLLWYDEGEERNRGNFPPRFSGRQFPNYSSELNVNALELEDSALYLCASSLGQGARNYGYTFGSGTRLTVV.

V gene TRBV7-2 combines with J gene TRBJ1-2, with 8 bases identical to TRBD1. Germline CDR1 reads SGHTA; CDR2 reads FQGNSA. CDR3 size: 15 residues. V dropped 6 bases and J dropped 4; count of bases not matched to a gene: 10. CDR3 DNA sequence: TGTGCCAGCAGGTCCGGGACAGGAGCCTTCTATGGCTACACCTTC. Amino acids: CASRSGTGAFYGYTF.

The chain combines TRBV19 with TRBJ1-1; no clear D gene. There are 13 residues in the CDR3. V was shortened by 5 bases and J by 1 base, with 8 bases between the two germline ends. Per the germline V gene, CDR1 is LNHDA and CDR2 is SQIVND (reference sequence). Here the CDR3 DNA reads TGTGCCAGTAGTGCTTCAGAGAACACTGAAGCTTTCTTT. Amino acids: CASSASENTEAFF.